Listed here are 4 T cell receptor beta chains from one sample, sequenced in a study of Ad26.COV2.S vaccination and SARS-CoV-2 variants (dated by TCRdb to about 2021). The method behind the library was the immunoSEQ multiplex PCR assay. TCRdb holds this immuneACCESS table with in-frame rearrangements only. Some clones are missing; in checked studies, unresolved V genes explain under half, and the rest has no known cause. The sample table shows about 410,000 clones, and 92% are seen once. Under 2% of the sample belongs to the ten largest clones. Sample treatment or condition, as interpreted from the label and publication: about 20 received Ad26.COV2.S at low or high dose, single or two shots; roughly five received placebo; per-sample allocation not given. For vaccine and placebo recipients, repertoires were sequenced using samples collected on day 63 after the first injection. The sequenced sample was peripheral blood, obtained in a trial of Ad26.COV2.S vaccine versus placebo. The receptors shown here come from a person between 18 and 59 years old who received the Ad26.COV2.S COVID-19 vaccine or a placebo.

This clone has only one observation. The chain links TRBV29-1 to TRBJ1-1; possible D gene TRBD1, 5 bases. The germline gives CDR1 SQVTM, CDR2 ANQGSEA. The CDR3 runs 14 residues. Trimming removed 4 bases from V and 9 bases from J, with 21 bases in between. In DNA form, the CDR3 reads TGCAGCGTTGGTGGTGGGGGGAATAGGGTGAAAGCTTTCTTT. It is translated as CSVGGGGNRVKAFF.

The chain has TRBV7-2 and TRBJ2-5, with 12 bases matching TRBD1. V lost 6 bases and J lost 2; bases outside the gene matches: 13. The CDR3 length is 18 residues. Germline V gene data show CDR1 as SGHTA and CDR2 as FQGNSA. CDR3 sequence (DNA): TGTGCCAGCAGTTATAAATCCGGGACAGGGGGCCTACAAGAGACCCAGTACTTC. Translation gives CASSYKSGTGGLQETQYF.

In regard to this clone: At the DNA level, this CDR3 is encoded by other sequences in the same sample as well. This chain joins TRBV20-1 and TRBJ2-5; no definite D call. V lost 3 bases and J lost 4, with 3 bases in between. This CDR3 spans 10 amino acids. Germline V gives CDR1 DFQATT, CDR2 SNEGSKA (reference sequence). The CDR3 DNA follows: TGCAGTGCTAGGGGAGAGACCCAGTACTTC. This encodes CSARGETQYF.

The chain employs TRBV4-1 and TRBJ1-1; D may be TRBD1 (6 bases). The V gene lost 1 base and the J gene lost 3 bases, with 24 bases spanning the gap. CDR1 and CDR2 (germline): MGHRA, YSYEKL. CDR3 size: 19 residues. The CDR3 DNA sequence: TGCGCCAGCAGCCAAGGAAGGAACAGGGTAAGTGAGGCGTACACTGAAGCTTTCTTT. Its protein is CASSQGRNRVSEAYTEAFF.